These T cell receptor beta chains were read from a single sample in a study of post-analysis software for immune sequencing data. TCRdb recomputed calls from the PCR reads with MiXCR, one row per CDR3 protein. The sample has almost 700,000 distinct CDR3 sequences; 55% to 60% are singletons. The specimen was blood. These receptor sequences come from a girl aged 2 to 10 with multiple sclerosis. The CDR3 runs from the conserved cysteine through the conserved F or W. The D gene is left open where the match is weak. For some rows the clone size is stated as once, few or many, or as a class when expanded; others skip it.

V gene: TRBV7-2; J gene: TRBJ1-2; clone size: NA; D gene: NA; CDR3 DNA: TGTGCCAGCAGTTCGGGCAGGGCGTTGGGCTACACCTTC; CDR3 protein: CASSSGRALGYTF
V gene: TRBV11-2; J gene: TRBJ2-1; clone size: NA; D gene: NA; CDR3 DNA: TGTGCCAGCAGCTTAGACGCGACTGAGCAGTTCTTC; CDR3 protein: CASSLDATEQFF
V gene: TRBV30; J gene: TRBJ2-3; clone size: NA; D gene: NA; CDR3 DNA: TGTGCCTGGAGTGTCGGGACTACAGATACGCAGTATTTT; CDR3 protein: CAWSVGTTDTQYF
V gene: TRBV5-5; J gene: TRBJ2-7; clone size: NA; D gene: TRBD1; CDR3 DNA: TGTGCCAGCAGCTTGGGCACCGGGACAGGTCTGTACGAGCAGTACTTC; CDR3 protein: CASSLGTGTGLYEQYF
V gene: TRBV12-3/TRBV12-4; J gene: TRBJ2-7; clone size: NA; D gene: TRBD1; CDR3 DNA: TGTGCCAGCACCTCCTCGGGACAGGGAAGGACCTACGAGCAGTACTTC; CDR3 protein: CASTSSGQGRTYEQYF
V gene: TRBV20-1; J gene: TRBJ2-3; clone size: once; D gene: NA; CDR3 DNA: TGCAGTGCTAGAGAGCGGGTTCTTTTCGGCGGAGATACGCAGTATTTT; CDR3 protein: CSARERVLFGGDTQYF
V gene: TRBV7-7; J gene: TRBJ2-3; clone size: NA; D gene: NA; CDR3 DNA: TGTGCCAGCAGTCCGGACCGCTCCTCAGAAGATACGCAGTATTTT; CDR3 protein: CASSPDRSSEDTQYF
V gene: TRBV20-1; J gene: TRBJ2-3; clone size: NA; D gene: NA; CDR3 DNA: TGCAGTGCTAGAGTCCGACAGTTCACAGATACGCAGTATTTT; CDR3 protein: CSARVRQFTDTQYF
V gene: TRBV6-4; J gene: TRBJ1-5; clone size: NA; D gene: TRBD1; CDR3 DNA: TGTGCCAGCAGTGTGGGACAGGGTGGGCTTGTTGGTCAGCCCCAGCATTTT; CDR3 protein: CASSVGQGGLVGQPQHF
V gene: TRBV5-1; J gene: TRBJ2-7; clone size: NA; D gene: TRBD1; CDR3 DNA: TGCGCCAGCAGCTTCCGGGACAGGGGAAAGGAGCAGTACTTC; CDR3 protein: CASSFRDRGKEQYF
V gene: TRBV27; J gene: TRBJ2-1; clone size: NA; D gene: NA; CDR3 DNA: TGTGCCAGCAGCTCGGGGGAGAGGCAGTTCTTC; CDR3 protein: CASSSGERQFF
V gene: TRBV28; J gene: TRBJ2-3; clone size: NA; D gene: NA; CDR3 DNA: TGTGCCAGCAGTTCGATAGGGGTCCCAGATACGCAGTATTTT; CDR3 protein: CASSSIGVPDTQYF
V gene: TRBV7-9; J gene: TRBJ1-2; clone size: NA; D gene: NA; CDR3 DNA: TGTGCCAGCAGCTTAGAGTATCCAGGATATGGCCACACCTTC; CDR3 protein: CASSLEYPGYGHTF
V gene: TRBV3-1; J gene: TRBJ2-7; clone size: NA; D gene: NA; CDR3 DNA: TGTGCCAGCAGCCAGAGGACGGGGACCTACGAGCAGTACTTC; CDR3 protein: CASSQRTGTYEQYF
V gene: TRBV12-3/TRBV12-4; J gene: TRBJ2-1; clone size: NA; D gene: NA; CDR3 DNA: TGTGCCAGCAGATCCAGAGACAATGAGCAGTTCTTC; CDR3 protein: CASRSRDNEQFF
V gene: TRBV7-8; J gene: TRBJ2-1; clone size: few; D gene: TRBD1; CDR3 DNA: TGTGCCAGCAGCCGGCCCCGGGACAGGGCGTCCTACAATGAGCAGTTCTTC; CDR3 protein: CASSRPRDRASYNEQFF
V gene: TRBV7-9; J gene: TRBJ2-7; clone size: NA; D gene: TRBD2; CDR3 DNA: TGTGCCAGCAGCCCCCCAGCGGGGCGTCCCCATGAGCAGTACTTC; CDR3 protein: CASSPPAGRPHEQYF
V gene: TRBV7-8; J gene: TRBJ2-1; clone size: NA; D gene: NA; CDR3 DNA: TGTGCCAGCAGCTTGCTGGACTATTACAATGAGCAGTTCTTC; CDR3 protein: CASSLLDYYNEQFF
V gene: TRBV10-3; J gene: TRBJ2-7; clone size: NA; D gene: TRBD1; CDR3 DNA: TGTGCCATCAGTGAGTCAATTGGACAGGGGCTTTTCCGCGAGCAGTACTTC; CDR3 protein: CAISESIGQGLFREQYF
V gene: TRBV14; J gene: TRBJ2-1; clone size: NA; D gene: NA; CDR3 DNA: TGTGCCAGCAGCTCAATGGTGTCCAGTGAGCAGTTCTTC; CDR3 protein: CASSSMVSSEQFF
V gene: TRBV20-1; J gene: TRBJ2-7; clone size: few; D gene: NA; CDR3 DNA: TGCAGTGCTAGGGCGAAACAGCGTCCGGACTACGAGCAGTACTTC; CDR3 protein: CSARAKQRPDYEQYF
V gene: TRBV5-5; J gene: TRBJ2-7; clone size: few; D gene: NA; CDR3 DNA: TGTGCCAGCTCCTTGGCGTCTACCTACGAGCAGTACTTC; CDR3 protein: CASSLASTYEQYF
V gene: TRBV15; J gene: TRBJ2-5; clone size: NA; D gene: TRBD2; CDR3 DNA: TGTGCCACCAGCTCGGGGGCAGCGGGAGAAGAGACCCAGTACTTC; CDR3 protein: CATSSGAAGEETQYF
V gene: TRBV9; J gene: TRBJ2-7; clone size: NA; D gene: NA; CDR3 DNA: TGTGCCAGCAGCCCCACTAATCCGGGAGAGGCGGACTCCTACGAGCAGTACTTC; CDR3 protein: CASSPTNPGEADSYEQYF
V gene: TRBV9; J gene: TRBJ2-5; clone size: NA; D gene: NA; CDR3 DNA: TGTGCCAGCAGCGAGGACGTCAGGGGCCAAGAGACCCAGTACTTC; CDR3 protein: CASSEDVRGQETQYF
V gene: TRBV5-6; J gene: TRBJ2-4; clone size: NA; D gene: NA; CDR3 DNA: TGTGCCAGCAGCCCCGACGGTGAAAGAGCCAAAAACATTCAGTACTTC; CDR3 protein: CASSPDGERAKNIQYF